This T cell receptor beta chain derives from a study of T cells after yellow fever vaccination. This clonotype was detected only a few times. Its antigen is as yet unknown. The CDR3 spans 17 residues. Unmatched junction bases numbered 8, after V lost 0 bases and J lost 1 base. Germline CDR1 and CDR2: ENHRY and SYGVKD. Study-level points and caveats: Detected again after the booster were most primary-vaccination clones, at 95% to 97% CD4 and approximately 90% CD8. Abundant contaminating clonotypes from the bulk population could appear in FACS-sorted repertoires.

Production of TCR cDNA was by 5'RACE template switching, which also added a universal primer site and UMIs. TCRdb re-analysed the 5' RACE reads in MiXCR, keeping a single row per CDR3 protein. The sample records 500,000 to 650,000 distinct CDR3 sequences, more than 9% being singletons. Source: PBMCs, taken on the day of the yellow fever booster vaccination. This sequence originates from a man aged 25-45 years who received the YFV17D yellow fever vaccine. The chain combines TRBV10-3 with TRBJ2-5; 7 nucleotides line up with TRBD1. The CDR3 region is CAISESGTVYLQETQYF. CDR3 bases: TGTGCCATCAGTGAGTCGGGGACAGTTTATCTCCAAGAGACCCAGTACTTC.